This is a list of T cell receptor beta chains from one sample in a study of T cells after yellow fever vaccination. TCRdb processed the 5' RACE reads anew with MiXCR; each CDR3 protein has one entry. The table records approximately 140,000 distinct CDR3 sequences, 7% to 9% of them present only once. The sample was CD4+ T cells sorted from PBMCs, taken 5 days after the yellow fever booster vaccination. Every receptor here comes from a man younger than 45 who received the YFV17D yellow fever vaccine. The CDR3 runs from the conserved cysteine through the conserved F or W. The D gene is left open where the match is weak. Some rows have no size entry. The others give once, few or many, or a class for an expanded clone.

d_call	v_call	clone_size	j_call	cdr3_nt	cdr3_aa
NA	TRBV20-1	many	TRBJ2-7	TGCAGTGCTATCCCCGGGACCCAAACCTACGAGCAGTACTTC	CSAIPGTQTYEQYF
NA	TRBV7-2	many	TRBJ1-4	TGTGCCAGCAGGGGGTGGGGGCGTGAAAAACTGTTTTTT	CASRGWGREKLFF
NA	TRBV20-1	many	TRBJ2-7	TGCAGTGCTAGAGGTAACTACCTTAACTACGAGCAGTACTTC	CSARGNYLNYEQYF
NA	TRBV28	many	TRBJ2-4	TGTGCCAGCAGTTTACGGTTTGTAAGCAACATTCAGTACTTC	CASSLRFVSNIQYF
NA	TRBV5-1	many	TRBJ2-7	TGCGCCAGCAGTTACCGGGACACTAACTACGAGCAGTACTTC	CASSYRDTNYEQYF
NA	TRBV6-5	many	TRBJ2-1	TGTGCCAGCAGTTCCTGGTTCAGCTCCTACAATGAGCAGTTCTTC	CASSSWFSSYNEQFF
NA	TRBV20-1	NA	TRBJ2-1	TGCAGTGCGTCTGCAGACAATGAGCAGTTCTTC	CSASADNEQFF
TRBD1	TRBV20-1	many	TRBJ1-2	TGCAGTGCTCCACGACAGGGAGCTAACTATGGCTACACCTTC	CSAPRQGANYGYTF
TRBD1	TRBV20-1	few	TRBJ2-2	TGCTGTGCTAGAGATGGAAGTAGACAGGGGGCCGGGGAGCTGTTTTTT	CCARDGSRQGAGELFF
TRBD2	TRBV30	many	TRBJ2-5	TGTGCCTGGAGTGAAGGCGGGAGTCAAGAGACCCAGTACTTC	CAWSEGGSQETQYF
NA	TRBV5-5	few	TRBJ2-2	TGTGCCAGCAGCCTGACAGGAGAGGCCGGGGAGCTGTTTTTT	CASSLTGEAGELFF
TRBD2	TRBV14	many	TRBJ2-1	TGTGCCAGCTCCCTACGGGGCGGGGGATACAATGAGCAGTTCTTC	CASSLRGGGYNEQFF
NA	TRBV4-1	few	TRBJ2-5	TGCGCCAGCAGCCAATTTAGTACGGAGAGGGCGGCGGAGACCCAGTACTTC	CASSQFSTERAAETQYF
TRBD1	TRBV3-1	many	TRBJ2-7	TGTGCCAGCAGCCAAGCGGGACAGGGCTTCGAGCAGTACTTC	CASSQAGQGFEQYF
NA	TRBV3-1	many	TRBJ2-7	TGTGCCAGCAGCCCGGATCAGCCGGGAGAGCAGTACTTC	CASSPDQPGEQYF
NA	TRBV12-3/TRBV12-4	many	TRBJ2-3	TGTGCCAGCAGCACCCAGGGTGGGGGGGATACGCAGTATTTT	CASSTQGGGDTQYF
TRBD1	TRBV28	NA	TRBJ2-2	TGTGCCAGCAGAACAGGGGGAATAGTCACCGGGGAGCTGTTTTTT	CASRTGGIVTGELFF
TRBD1	TRBV7-2	many	TRBJ2-1	TGTGCCAGCAGTATGGACAGGGGAAATGAGCAGTTCTTC	CASSMDRGNEQFF
TRBD1	TRBV7-7	many	TRBJ2-7	TGTGCCAGCAGCTTAGATGGGACAGCTTCCTACGAGCAGTACTTC	CASSLDGTASYEQYF
TRBD1	TRBV12-3/TRBV12-4	many	TRBJ1-5	TGTGCCAGCAGCTCCGGACAGGGAGCCCAGCATTTT	CASSSGQGAQHF
NA	TRBV3-1	many	TRBJ1-1	TGTGCCAGCAGCCAAGGCAGCCTGAACACTGAAGCTTTCTTT	CASSQGSLNTEAFF
NA	TRBV12-3/TRBV12-4	many	TRBJ2-5	TGTGCCAGCAGTTGGAGGGAGACCCAGTACTTC	CASSWRETQYF
NA	TRBV21-1	NA	TRBJ2-3	TGTGCCATGGGCCCTCTAACTAGCGGGAGTACACATACGCAGTATTTT	CAMGPLTSGSTHTQYF
NA	TRBV7-2	many	TRBJ1-5	TGTGCCAGCACACGACTTGGGGGGGATCAGCCCCAGCATTTT	CASTRLGGDQPQHF
NA	TRBV20-1	many	TRBJ2-3	TGCAGCACCGGGACAGGGGACCTAGCGGGGCCAACAGATACGCAGTATTTT	CSTGTGDLAGPTDTQYF
NA	TRBV30	many	TRBJ1-5	TGTGCCTGGGGCGCCGCTAGCAATCAGCCCCAGCATTTT	CAWGAASNQPQHF
NA	TRBV3-1	many	TRBJ1-2	TGTGCCAGCAGCCAATGGGACTATGGCTACACCTTC	CASSQWDYGYTF
NA	TRBV5-6	few	TRBJ2-3	TGTGCCAGCAGTTCCTCGGCAGATACGCAGTATTTT	CASSSSADTQYF
TRBD1	TRBV7-2	many	TRBJ1-6	TGTGCCAGCAGCTTAGGACAGGGAGGCTCACCCCTCCACTTT	CASSLGQGGSPLHF
NA	TRBV20-1	many	TRBJ2-5	TGCAGTGCTGGGAGGACGGCCAAAGAGACCCAGTACTTC	CSAGRTAKETQYF
NA	TRBV12-3/TRBV12-4	many	TRBJ1-2	TGTGCCAGCAGTTTACAGCAGAGTCCTAACTATGGCTACACCTTC	CASSLQQSPNYGYTF
NA	TRBV5-4	few	TRBJ2-7	TGTGCCAGCAGCTTGGGGCTAGCCAACTCCTACGAGCAGTACTTC	CASSLGLANSYEQYF
NA	TRBV10-3	many	TRBJ2-6	TGTGCCATCAGTCCCTCTGGGGCCAACGTCCTGACTTTC	CAISPSGANVLTF
TRBD2	TRBV5-1	many	TRBJ2-3	TGCGCCAGCAGCTTACAACCGGGACTAGAAACAGATACGCAGTATTTT	CASSLQPGLETDTQYF
NA	TRBV7-2	many	TRBJ2-7	TGTGCCAGCAGCTTAAACCACGAGCAGTACTTC	CASSLNHEQYF
NA	TRBV7-2	few	TRBJ2-2	TGTGCCAGCAGCCTCCCCACGCGGCGGCCCGCGGCCGGGGAGCTGTTTTTT	CASSLPTRRPAAGELFF
NA	TRBV21-1	many	TRBJ1-1	TGTGCCAGCAGACTCGTCCGGGCGAACACTGAAGCTTTCTTT	CASRLVRANTEAFF
NA	TRBV7-9	many	TRBJ1-4	TGTGCCAGCAGCAATAGCGGAAAACTGTTTTTT	CASSNSGKLFF
TRBD2	TRBV19	NA	TRBJ2-1	TGTGCCAGTAGTAGGAGCGGGAGTGTCACCTACAATGAGCAGTTCTTC	CASSRSGSVTYNEQFF
TRBD1	TRBV5-1	many	TRBJ2-7	TGCGCCAGCAGCTGGTCCGGGACAGGGGACGAGCAGTACTTC	CASSWSGTGDEQYF
NA	TRBV20-1	many	TRBJ1-2	TGCAGTGCCCTACAGGGAGGTTATGGCTACACCTTC	CSALQGGYGYTF
NA	TRBV24-1	many	TRBJ2-5	TGTGCCACCAGTGATTTGAAGGTGGCCCGGGTGGGTGAGGAGACCCAGTACTTC	CATSDLKVARVGEETQYF
NA	TRBV28	many	TRBJ2-7	TGTGCCAGCAGCATCAAACAGGGTTTCCTCTACGAGCAGTACTTC	CASSIKQGFLYEQYF